Detailed here is one TCR beta chain. Its antigen is unknown. One end of the junction does not line up with germline, which may come from a read error. The time point here: newly diagnosed GD, antithyroid drugs for less than 3 months. Following extraction of RNA from PBMCs, that RNA was used to make the TCR library. Looked up from germline, CDR1 is LNHDA and CDR2 is SQIVND (reference sequence). The CDR3 sequence is 17 residues long. The data belong to a study of regulatory T cells in long-lasting Graves disease. General study findings and limits: Favoring TRBV28, TRBJ1-2 and TRBJ2-5 was a feature seen in persistent disease.

Libraries of TCR beta came from iRepertoire HTBI primers plus Arm-PCR of CDR3 regions. TCRdb passed the multiplex PCR reads through MiXCR, listing each CDR3 protein once. The sample lists some 500,000 distinct CDR3 sequences, more than 15% occurring once. These same records also appear under a second study, on T cells in Graves' hyperthyroidism and ophthalmopathy. That source reports: Patients counted as stable if ophthalmopathy did not develop within 18 months. The HTBI primer set was used in a first-round RT-PCR of the TCR CDR3.

Source: peripheral blood mononuclear cells (PBMCs), taken at new diagnosis, from a patient treated with antithyroid drugs. The gene calls are TRBV19 and TRBJ2-1, with 8 bases that match TRBD1. The TCR originated in a woman in her forties or fifties with Graves disease. CDR3: CASSIDRGAGGRNEQFF. The CDR3 DNA is TGCGCCAGTAGTATAGATCGTGGGGCAGGGGGCCGTAATGAGCAGTTCTTC.